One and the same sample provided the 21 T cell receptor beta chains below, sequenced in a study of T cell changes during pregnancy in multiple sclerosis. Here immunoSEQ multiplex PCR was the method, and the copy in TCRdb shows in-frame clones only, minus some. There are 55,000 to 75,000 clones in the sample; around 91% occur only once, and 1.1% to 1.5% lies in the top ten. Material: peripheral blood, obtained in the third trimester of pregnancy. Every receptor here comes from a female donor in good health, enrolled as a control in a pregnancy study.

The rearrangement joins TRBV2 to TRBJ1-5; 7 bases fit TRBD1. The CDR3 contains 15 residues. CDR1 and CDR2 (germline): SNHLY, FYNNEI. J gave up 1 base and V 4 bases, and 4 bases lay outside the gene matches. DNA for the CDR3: TGTGCCAGCAGTGGACAGGGTCAAAGCAATCAGCCCCAGCATTTT. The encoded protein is CASSGQGQSNQPQHF.

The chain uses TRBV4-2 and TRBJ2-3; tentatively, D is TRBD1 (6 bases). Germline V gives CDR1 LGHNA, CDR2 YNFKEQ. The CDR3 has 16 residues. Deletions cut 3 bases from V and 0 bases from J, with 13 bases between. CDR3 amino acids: CASSQGHSMSTDTQYF. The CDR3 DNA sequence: TGTGCCAGCAGCCAGGGACATTCGATGAGCACAGATACGCAGTATTTT.

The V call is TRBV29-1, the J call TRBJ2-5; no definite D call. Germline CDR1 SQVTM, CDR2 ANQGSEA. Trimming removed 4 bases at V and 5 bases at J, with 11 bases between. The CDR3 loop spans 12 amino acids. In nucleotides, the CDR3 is TGCAGCGTTGTACGTGAGGTGGAGACCCAGTACTTC. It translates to CSVVREVETQYF. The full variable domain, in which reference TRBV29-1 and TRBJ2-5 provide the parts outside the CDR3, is SAVISQKPSRDICQRGTSLTIQCQVDSQVTMMFWYRQQPGQSLTLIATANQGSEATYESGFVIDKFPISRPNLTFSTLTVSNMSPEDSSIYLCSVVREVETQYFGPGTRLLVL.

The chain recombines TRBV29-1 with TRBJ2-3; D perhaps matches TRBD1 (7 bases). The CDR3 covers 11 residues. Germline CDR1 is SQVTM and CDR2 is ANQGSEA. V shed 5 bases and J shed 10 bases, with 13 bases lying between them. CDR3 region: CSVSRDSPQYF. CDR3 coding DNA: TGCAGCGTTTCGCGGGACAGCCCGCAGTATTTT.

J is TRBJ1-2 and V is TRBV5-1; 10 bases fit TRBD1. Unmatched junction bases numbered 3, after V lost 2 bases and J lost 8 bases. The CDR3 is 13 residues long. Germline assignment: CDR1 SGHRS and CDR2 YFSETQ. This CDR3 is CASSFDRGQGYTF. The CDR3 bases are TGCGCCAGCAGCTTTGACAGGGGGCAAGGCTACACCTTC. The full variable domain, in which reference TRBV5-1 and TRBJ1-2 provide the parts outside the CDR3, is KAGVTQTPRYLIKTRGQQVTLSCSPISGHRSVSWYQQTPGQGLQFLFEYFSETQRNKGNFPGRFSGRQFSNSRSEMNVSTLELGDSALYLCASSFDRGQGYTFGSGTRLTVV.

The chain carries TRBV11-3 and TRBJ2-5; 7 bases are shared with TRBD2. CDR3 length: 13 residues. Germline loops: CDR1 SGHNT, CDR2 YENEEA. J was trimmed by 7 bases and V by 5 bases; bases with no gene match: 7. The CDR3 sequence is CASSPRGDGTQYF. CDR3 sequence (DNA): TGTGCCAGCAGCCCCCGGGGGGACGGGACCCAGTACTTC.

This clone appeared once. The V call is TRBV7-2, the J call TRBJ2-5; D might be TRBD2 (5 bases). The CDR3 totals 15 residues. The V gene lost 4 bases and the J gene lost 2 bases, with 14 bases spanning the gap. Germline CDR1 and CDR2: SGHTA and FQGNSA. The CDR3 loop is CASSSSPGFQETQYF. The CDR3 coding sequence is TGTGCCAGCAGCTCAAGTCCGGGGTTTCAAGAGACCCAGTACTTC.

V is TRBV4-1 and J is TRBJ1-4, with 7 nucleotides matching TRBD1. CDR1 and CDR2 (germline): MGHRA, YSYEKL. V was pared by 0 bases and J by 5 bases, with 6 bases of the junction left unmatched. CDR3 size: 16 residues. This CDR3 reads CASSQESSRGNEKLFF. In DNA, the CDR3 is TGCGCCAGCAGCCAAGAGTCGTCCAGGGGGAATGAAAAACTGTTTTTT.

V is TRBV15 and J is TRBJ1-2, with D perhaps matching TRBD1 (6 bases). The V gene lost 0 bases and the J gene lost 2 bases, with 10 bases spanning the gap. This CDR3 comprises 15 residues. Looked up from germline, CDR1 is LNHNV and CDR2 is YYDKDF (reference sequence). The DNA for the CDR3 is TGTGCCACCAGCAGAGATCGGACAGCCAACTATGGCTACACCTTC. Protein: CATSRDRTANYGYTF.

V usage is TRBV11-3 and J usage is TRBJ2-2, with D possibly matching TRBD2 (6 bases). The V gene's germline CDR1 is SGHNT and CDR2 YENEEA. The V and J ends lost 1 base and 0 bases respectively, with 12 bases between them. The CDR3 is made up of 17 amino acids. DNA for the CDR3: TGTGCCAGCAGCTTAGGGCGCGGGGCTACGAACACCGGGGAGCTGTTTTTT. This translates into CASSLGRGATNTGELFF.

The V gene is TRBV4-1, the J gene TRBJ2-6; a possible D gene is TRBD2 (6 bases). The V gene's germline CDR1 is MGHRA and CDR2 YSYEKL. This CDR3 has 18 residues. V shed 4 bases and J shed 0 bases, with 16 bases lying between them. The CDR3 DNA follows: TGCGCCAGCAGCCTCGGGGCAGCGCGGGGCTCTGGGGCCAACGTCCTGACTTTC. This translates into CASSLGAARGSGANVLTF.

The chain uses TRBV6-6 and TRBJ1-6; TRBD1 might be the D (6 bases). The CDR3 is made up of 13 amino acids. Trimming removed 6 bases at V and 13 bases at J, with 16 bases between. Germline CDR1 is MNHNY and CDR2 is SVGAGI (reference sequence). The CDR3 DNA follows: TGTGCCAGCAGGCCACAGGGTTCAGGCCCCCTCCACTTT. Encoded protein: CASRPQGSGPLHF.

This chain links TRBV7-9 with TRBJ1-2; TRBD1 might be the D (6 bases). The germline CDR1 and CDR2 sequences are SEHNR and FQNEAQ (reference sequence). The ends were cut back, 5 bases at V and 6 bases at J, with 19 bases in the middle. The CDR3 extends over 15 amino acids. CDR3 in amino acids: CASSGRAPGADGYTF. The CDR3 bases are TGTGCCAGCAGCGGCCGGGCCCCAGGGGCGGATGGCTACACCTTC.

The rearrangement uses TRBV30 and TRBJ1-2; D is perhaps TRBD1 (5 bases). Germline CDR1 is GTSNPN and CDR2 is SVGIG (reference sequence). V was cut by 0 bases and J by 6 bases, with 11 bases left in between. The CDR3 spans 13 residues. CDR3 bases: TGTGCCTGGAGTGTAGCGGGGGTTGATGGCTACACCTTC. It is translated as CAWSVAGVDGYTF.

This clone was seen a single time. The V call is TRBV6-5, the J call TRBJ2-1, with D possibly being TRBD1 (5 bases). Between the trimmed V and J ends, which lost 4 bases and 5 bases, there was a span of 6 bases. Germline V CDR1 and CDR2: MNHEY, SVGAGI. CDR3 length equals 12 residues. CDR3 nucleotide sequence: TGTGCCAGCAGTTCCAGGGACAATGAGCAGTTCTTC. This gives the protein CASSSRDNEQFF.

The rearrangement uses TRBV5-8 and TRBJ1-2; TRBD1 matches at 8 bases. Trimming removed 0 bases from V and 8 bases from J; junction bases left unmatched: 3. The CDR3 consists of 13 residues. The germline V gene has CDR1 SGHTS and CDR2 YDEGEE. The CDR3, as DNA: TGTGCCAGCAGCTTGGTAGGGACAGGAGGCTACACCTTC. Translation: CASSLVGTGGYTF.

CDR3 nucleotides: TGCGCCAGCAGCCAATCCCTAAGCGGGGGGAACACCGGGGAGCTGTTTTTT. Encoded protein: CASSQSLSGGNTGELFF. The V and J genes are TRBV4-3 and TRBJ2-2, with TRBD2 matching 8 bases. Germline CDR1 LGHNA, CDR2 YSLEER. The CDR3 extends over 17 amino acids. V was clipped by 2 bases and J by 1 base; unmatched bases: 6.

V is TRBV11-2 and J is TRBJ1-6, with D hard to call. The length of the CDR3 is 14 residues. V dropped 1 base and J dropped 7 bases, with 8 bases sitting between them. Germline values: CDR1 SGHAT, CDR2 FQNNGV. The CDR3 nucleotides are TGTGCCAGCAGCTTAGGGTCAGGCAATTCACCCCTCCACTTT. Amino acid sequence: CASSLGSGNSPLHF. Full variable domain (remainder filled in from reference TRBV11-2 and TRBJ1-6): EAGVAQSPRYKIIEKRQSVAFWCNPISGHATLYWYQQILGQGPKLLIQFQNNGVVDDSQLPKDRFSAERLKGVDSTLKIQPAKLEDSAVYLCASSLGSGNSPLHFGNGTRLTVT.

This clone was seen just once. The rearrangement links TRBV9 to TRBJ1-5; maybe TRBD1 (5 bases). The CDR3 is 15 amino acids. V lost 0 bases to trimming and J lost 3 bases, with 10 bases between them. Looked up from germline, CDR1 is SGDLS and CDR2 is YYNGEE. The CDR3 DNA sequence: TGTGCCAGCAGCGTAGGAGACAGTGTCAATCAGCCCCAGCATTTT. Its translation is CASSVGDSVNQPQHF.

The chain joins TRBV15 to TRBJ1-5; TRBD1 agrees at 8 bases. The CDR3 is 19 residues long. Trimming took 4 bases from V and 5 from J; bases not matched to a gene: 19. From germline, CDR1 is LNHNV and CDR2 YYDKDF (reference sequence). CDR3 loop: CATSTDLGTGLLKDQPQHF. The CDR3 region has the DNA TGTGCCACCAGCACAGACCTGGGGACAGGCCTCTTGAAGGATCAGCCCCAGCATTTT.

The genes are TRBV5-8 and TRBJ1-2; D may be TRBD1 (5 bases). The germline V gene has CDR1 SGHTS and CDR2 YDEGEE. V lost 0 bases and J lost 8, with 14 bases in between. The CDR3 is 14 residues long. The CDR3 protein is CASSLGGREDGYTF. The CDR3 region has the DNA TGTGCCAGCAGCTTGGGGGGCAGGGAGGACGGCTACACCTTC.